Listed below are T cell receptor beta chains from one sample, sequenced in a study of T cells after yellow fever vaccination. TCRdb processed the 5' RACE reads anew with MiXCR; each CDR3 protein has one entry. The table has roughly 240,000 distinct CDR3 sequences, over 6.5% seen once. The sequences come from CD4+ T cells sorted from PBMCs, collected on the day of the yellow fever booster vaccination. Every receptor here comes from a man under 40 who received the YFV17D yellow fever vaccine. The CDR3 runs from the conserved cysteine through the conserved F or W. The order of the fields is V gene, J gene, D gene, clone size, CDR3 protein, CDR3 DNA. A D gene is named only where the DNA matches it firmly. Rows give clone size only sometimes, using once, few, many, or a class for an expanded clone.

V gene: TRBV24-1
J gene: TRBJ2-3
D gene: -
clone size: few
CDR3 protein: CATSEPRTESTDTQYF
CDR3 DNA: TGTGCCACCAGTGAGCCCAGGACAGAGAGCACAGATACGCAGTATTTT

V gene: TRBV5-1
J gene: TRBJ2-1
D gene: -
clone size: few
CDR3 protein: CASSLAPAHSYNEQFF
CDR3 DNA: TGCGCCAGCAGCTTGGCCCCTGCACATAGTTACAATGAGCAGTTCTTC

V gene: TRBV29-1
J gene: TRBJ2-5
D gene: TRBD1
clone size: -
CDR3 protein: CSGRAGTGKDTQYF
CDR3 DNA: TGCAGCGGTCGAGCCGGGACAGGGAAGGACACCCAGTACTTC

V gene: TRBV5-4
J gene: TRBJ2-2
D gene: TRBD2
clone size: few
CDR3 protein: CASSLAVAGDTGELFF
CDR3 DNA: TGTGCCAGCAGCTTGGCCGTAGCGGGAGACACCGGGGAGCTGTTTTTT

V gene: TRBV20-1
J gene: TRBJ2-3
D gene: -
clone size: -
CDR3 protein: CSAGSKRWGATDTQYF
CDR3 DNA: TGCAGTGCTGGATCTAAGAGGTGGGGGGCCACAGATACGCAGTATTTT

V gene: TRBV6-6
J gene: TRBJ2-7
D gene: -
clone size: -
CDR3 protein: CASSYLSSYEQYF
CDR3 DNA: TGTGCCAGCAGTTACCTTAGCTCCTACGAGCAGTACTTC

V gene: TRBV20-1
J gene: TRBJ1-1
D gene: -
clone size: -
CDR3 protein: CSARGGHPNTEAFF
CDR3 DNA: TGCAGTGCTAGGGGCGGACACCCGAACACTGAAGCTTTCTTT

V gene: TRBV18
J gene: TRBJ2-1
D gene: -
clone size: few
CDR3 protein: CASSPPEMSDHEQFF
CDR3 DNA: TGTGCCAGCTCACCCCCAGAAATGTCGGATCATGAGCAGTTCTTC

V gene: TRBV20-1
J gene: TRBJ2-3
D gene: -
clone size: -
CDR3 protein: CSPSQAADTQYF
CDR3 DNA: TGCAGTCCCTCCCAGGCGGCTGATACGCAGTATTTT

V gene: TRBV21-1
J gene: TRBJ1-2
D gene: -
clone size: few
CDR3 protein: CASSKVRGQGAVNYGYTF
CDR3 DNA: TGTGCCAGCAGCAAAGTTCGAGGACAGGGGGCGGTTAACTATGGCTACACCTTC

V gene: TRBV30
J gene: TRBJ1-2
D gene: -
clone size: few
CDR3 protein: CAWSSGTVAVCTF
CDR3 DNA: TGTGCCTGGAGTTCCGGGACGGTGGCCGTTTGCACCTTC

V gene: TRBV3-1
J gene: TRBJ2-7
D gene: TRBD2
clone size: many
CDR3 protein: CASSPTSGTVYEQYF
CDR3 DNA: TGTGCCAGCAGCCCTACTAGCGGGACTGTCTACGAGCAGTACTTC

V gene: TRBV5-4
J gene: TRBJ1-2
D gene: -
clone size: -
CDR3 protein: CASSSPHRAYGGYTF
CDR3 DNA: TGTGCCAGCAGCTCCCCCCACAGGGCGTATGGTGGCTACACCTTC

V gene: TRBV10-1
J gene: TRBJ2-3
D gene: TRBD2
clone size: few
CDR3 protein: CASSPGLAGVRDTQYF
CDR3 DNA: TGCGCCAGCAGCCCCGGACTAGCGGGAGTAAGAGATACGCAGTATTTT

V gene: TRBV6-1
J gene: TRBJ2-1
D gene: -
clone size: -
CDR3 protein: CASCLAAPGNEQFF
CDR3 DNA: TGTGCCAGCTGCCTAGCCGCTCCCGGGAATGAGCAGTTCTTC

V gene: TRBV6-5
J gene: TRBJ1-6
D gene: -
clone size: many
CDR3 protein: CASRLDLPSYNSPLHF
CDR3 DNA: TGTGCCAGCAGACTGGACTTACCCTCCTATAATTCACCCCTCCACTTT